The 26 T cell receptor beta chains below come from one sample, sequenced in a study of T cells in Graves' hyperthyroidism and ophthalmopathy. From RNA transcripts, TCR beta CDR3 regions were amplified. During a first-round RT-PCR of the TCR CDR3, the HTBI primer set was used. From the multiplex PCR reads, TCRdb called clonotypes with MiXCR, one entry per CDR3 protein. The sample carries about 510,000 distinct CDR3 sequences, about 45% recorded once. Sequences were obtained from peripheral blood or thyroid tissue (not recorded which). The source of these receptors is an adult woman with Graves' disease, either hyperthyroidism or ophthalmopathy (not recorded which).

This chain uses TRBV19 with TRBJ1-5; D is unresolved. Germline CDR1 and CDR2: LNHDA and SQIVND (reference sequence). V was trimmed by 1 base and J by 0 bases, leaving 10 bases between them. CDR3 length equals 16 residues. The CDR3 DNA sequence: TGTGCCAGTAGTATAGCGGCGCTCTATAGCAATCAGCCCCAGCATTTT. This encodes CASSIAALYSNQPQHF.

This clonotype was seen many times. The chain uses TRBV7-9 and TRBJ1-1; 8 nucleotides match TRBD1. CDR3 length: 14 amino acids. Germline CDR1 reads SEHNR; CDR2 reads FQNEAQ (reference sequence). The J segment lost 4 bases and the V segment lost 3 bases, leaving 4 bases of the junction unmatched. The CDR3 DNA reads as TGTGCCAGCAGCTTTGGGACAGGAATCACTGAAGCTTTCTTT. Translated, it gives CASSFGTGITEAFF.

The chain links TRBV19 to TRBJ2-2; D call uncertain. The V gene's germline CDR1 is LNHDA and CDR2 SQIVND (reference sequence). The ends were cut back, 7 bases at V and 0 bases at J, with 18 bases in the middle. The length of the CDR3 is 17 residues. DNA of the CDR3: TGTGCCAGTACCTCTCTGAGGCGGTTCGCGAACACCGGGGAGCTGTTTTTT. Protein sequence: CASTSLRRFANTGELFF.

This clonotype was counted at least ten times. The J gene is TRBJ1-5, the V gene TRBV25-1; unclear D gene. The CDR3 has 13 amino acids. In germline, CDR1 is MGHDK, CDR2 SYGVNS. V dropped 2 bases and J dropped 5 bases, with 7 bases sitting between them. The CDR3, as DNA: TGTGCCAGCAGTGAAGATCTTTATCAGCCCCAGCATTTT. It specifies CASSEDLYQPQHF.

This chain connects TRBV10-3 to TRBJ1-5; D is undetermined. CDR3 length: 15 amino acids. Germline CDR1 and CDR2: ENHRY and SYGVKD. The V gene lost 6 bases and the J gene lost 3 bases, with 15 bases spanning the gap. The CDR3 DNA sequence: TGTGCCATCAGCAGGACCCAGGAGGTCAATCAGCCCCAGCATTTT. Its translation: CAISRTQEVNQPQHF.

This clonotype occurred once. The genes are TRBV7-6 and TRBJ2-7, with D maybe TRBD1 (6 bases). The V and J ends lost 2 bases and 3 bases respectively, with 11 bases between them. The CDR3 covers 14 residues. The germline gives CDR1 SGHVS, CDR2 FNYEAQ. DNA of the CDR3: TGTGCCAGCAGCTTACGGAGCAGGGGCTACGAGCAGTACTTC. Residues: CASSLRSRGYEQYF.

The chain uses TRBV10-3 and TRBJ1-1, with D perhaps TRBD1 (6 bases). CDR3 length: 12 residues. Germline CDR1 reads ENHRY; CDR2 reads SYGVKD. Trimming shortened V by 10 bases and J by 6 bases, and 15 bases separated the two germline ends. The CDR3 DNA follows: TGTGCCACCACAGGGATTGAAGCTGAAGCTTTCTTT. Protein product: CATTGIEAEAFF.

This clonotype was seen more than once but under ten times. The V and J genes are TRBV10-3 and TRBJ1-2, with unresolved D. Germline lookup yields CDR1 ENHRY and CDR2 SYGVKD. The CDR3 is 14 amino acids. V lost 6 bases to trimming and J lost 3 bases, with 14 bases between them. The CDR3 sequence: CAIRNRGIDYGYTF. The CDR3, as DNA: TGTGCCATCAGGAATCGAGGGATCGACTATGGCTACACCTTC.

The table lists this clonotype with many counts. The J gene is TRBJ1-2, the V gene TRBV12-3 or TRBV12-4; the D gene is possibly TRBD1 (6 bases). This CDR3 comprises 15 residues. Trimming pared 5 bases from V and 0 bases from J, leaving 13 bases between. The CDR3 sequence: CASSPGTIANYGYTF. CDR3 nucleotide sequence: TGTGCCAGCAGTCCCGGGACAATCGCTAACTATGGCTACACCTTC.

The V gene is TRBV20-1, the J gene TRBJ1-3; D is unclear. From germline, CDR1 is DFQATT and CDR2 SNEGSKA (reference sequence). The CDR3 extends over 12 amino acids. With 6 bases removed from V and 2 bases from J, the gap between germline ends came to 8 bases. The CDR3 region has the DNA TGCAGTGCCCCCACTGCTGGAAACACCATATATTTT. This sequence encodes CSAPTAGNTIYF.

This clonotype was recorded once. The chain uses TRBV20-1 and TRBJ2-7; 8 nucleotides match TRBD2. Unmatched junction bases numbered 18, after V lost 2 bases and J lost 12 bases. The CDR3 loop spans 15 amino acids. The germline CDR1 and CDR2 sequences are DFQATT and SNEGSKA (reference sequence). The CDR3 bases are TGCAGTGCTAGACGTAGACTAGCGCGGACGAGCGGAATGTACTTC. Its translation is CSARRRLARTSGMYF.

This clonotype was counted at least ten times. This chain connects TRBV7-8 to TRBJ1-3; no clear D gene. Per germline, CDR1 SGHVS and CDR2 FQNEAQ. V dropped 5 bases and J dropped 5 bases, with 22 bases sitting between them. The CDR3 has 17 residues. The CDR3 loop is CASSRPRLRDSRNTIYF. The CDR3 nucleotides are TGTGCCAGCAGCCGACCAAGGTTGCGGGATTCTCGAAACACCATATATTTT.

The V call is TRBV10-3, the J call TRBJ2-7; 9 nucleotides line up with TRBD1. Germline trimming cut 6 bases from V and 0 bases from J; bases unmatched to any gene: 9. Germline-derived CDR1 and CDR2 are ENHRY and SYGVKD. This CDR3 is built from 16 residues. CDR3 protein: CAISPRRDRASYEQYF. CDR3 bases: TGTGCCATCAGCCCTCGCCGGGACAGGGCCTCCTACGAGCAGTACTTC.

The rearrangement uses TRBV24-1 and TRBJ2-2; D might be TRBD1 or TRBD2, each matching 6 bases. Trimming shortened V by 4 bases and J by 8 bases, and 16 bases separated the two germline ends. Germline assignment: CDR1 KGHDR and CDR2 SFDVKD. The CDR3 is made up of 15 amino acids. CDR3 residues: CATSDRGGRGGELFF. DNA for the CDR3: TGTGCCACCAGTGACCGTGGGGGGCGTGGAGGGGAGCTGTTTTTT.

This clonotype was observed a few times. The chain employs TRBV2 and TRBJ2-7, with D tentatively TRBD1 (5 bases). The V end lost 7 bases, the J end lost 2 bases, and 12 bases lay between the germline ends. Germline V lookup: CDR1 SNHLY, CDR2 FYNNEI. This CDR3 contains 13 residues. CDR3 sequence reads: CASKDTGPYEQYF. The CDR3 nucleotides read TGTGCCAGCAAGGACACCGGGCCCTACGAGCAGTACTTC.

The sample holds a few counts of this clonotype. CDR3 coding DNA: TGCGCCAGCAAGAAGGCCTCCGGGGAGCTGTTTTTT. It translates to CASKKASGELFF. The chain couples TRBV4-1 to TRBJ2-2; D not certain. CDR1 MGHRA and CDR2 YSYEKL come from the germline V gene. The germline V and J ends were trimmed by 7 bases and 6 bases, with 9 bases remaining between them. The CDR3 is 12 amino acids.

A note on this clonotype: Germline and junction disagree at one end, which may indicate a read error. The rearrangement links TRBV7-6 to TRBJ2-3; 10 bases fit TRBD2. CDR1 is SGHVS and CDR2 is FNYEAQ in the germline V gene. The CDR3 totals 15 residues. CDR3 protein: CARGLAEGSTDTQYF. DNA of the CDR3: TGCGCCAGAGGACTAGCGGAAGGATCTACAGATACGCAGTATTTT.

This chain connects TRBV30 to TRBJ1-1; no clear D. Trimming pared 3 bases from V and 4 bases from J, leaving 15 bases between. This CDR3 comprises 14 residues. Germline lookup yields CDR1 GTSNPN and CDR2 SVGIG (reference sequence). DNA of the CDR3: TGTGCCTGGAGGAAGTCCTTAGGTGGCACTGAAGCTTTCTTT. Protein product: CAWRKSLGGTEAFF.

The V gene is TRBV24-1, the J gene TRBJ1-2, with D maybe TRBD1 (5 bases). The CDR3 contains 14 residues. The V gene lost 3 bases and the J gene lost 8 bases, with 15 bases spanning the gap. CDR1 is KGHDR, CDR2 SFDVKD, per germline. The DNA for the CDR3 is TGTGCCACCAGTGATAACCCCCAGGGAGGAGGCTACACCTTC. This translates into CATSDNPQGGGYTF.

This chain joins TRBV7-2 and TRBJ2-5, with TRBD1 as a possible D gene (5 bases). The V gene's germline CDR1 is SGHTA and CDR2 FQGNSA. Trimming removed 7 bases from V and 0 bases from J, with 15 bases in between. The CDR3 spans 15 residues. The CDR3 reads CASNTGVGYQETQYF. CDR3 sequence (DNA): TGTGCCAGCAACACAGGTGTAGGATACCAAGAGACCCAGTACTTC. The full variable domain, in which reference TRBV7-2 and TRBJ2-5 provide the parts outside the CDR3, is GAGVSQSPSNKVTEKGKDVELRCDPISGHTALYWYRQSLGQGLEFLIYFQGNSAPDKSGLPSDRFSAERTGGSVSTLTIQRTQQEDSAVYLCASNTGVGYQETQYFGPGTRLLVL.

This chain links TRBV18 with TRBJ2-7; TRBD2 matches 8 bases. The J segment lost 2 bases and the V segment lost 4 bases, leaving 7 bases of the junction unmatched. Looked up from germline, CDR1 is KGHSH and CDR2 is LQKENI. CDR3 length equals 15 residues. Here the CDR3 reads CASSQGLVATYEQYF. The CDR3 coding sequence is TGTGCCAGCTCACAGGGACTAGTGGCAACCTACGAGCAGTACTTC.

In its sample, this clonotype was seen many times. This chain connects TRBV7-9 to TRBJ2-7; D is unclear. V lost 8 bases and J lost 1, with 9 bases in between. The CDR3 has 12 amino acids. The germline V gene encodes CDR1 SEHNR and CDR2 FQNEAQ (reference sequence). The CDR3 DNA follows: TGTGCCAGCGGCCGGCAATCCTACGAGCAGTACTTC. Translation gives CASGRQSYEQYF.

The chain couples TRBV5-1 to TRBJ2-3; 7 bases fit TRBD1. Germline-derived CDR1 and CDR2 are SGHRS and YFSETQ. V trimming: 9 bases; J trimming: 0 bases; junction bases outside the gene matches: 7. This CDR3 region has 14 residues. The CDR3 DNA follows: TGCGCCACCAAACAGGGGCCTAGCACAGATACGCAGTATTTT. This encodes CATKQGPSTDTQYF.

The chain combines TRBV29-1 with TRBJ2-5; 16 bases are shared with TRBD2. The CDR3 totals 15 residues. Trimming took 0 bases from V and 8 from J; bases not matched to a gene: 3. The germline gives CDR1 SQVTM, CDR2 ANQGSEA. CDR3 DNA: TGCAGCGTTGAAGAAGGGACTAGCGGGAGGGGCACCCAGTACTTC. Translating it yields CSVEEGTSGRGTQYF. The full variable domain, rest sourced from reference TRBV29-1 and TRBJ2-5, is SAVISQKPSRDICQRGTSLTIQCQVDSQVTMMFWYRQQPGQSLTLIATANQGSEATYESGFVIDKFPISRPNLTFSTLTVSNMSPEDSSIYLCSVEEGTSGRGTQYFGPGTRLLVL.

This clonotype was seen at least ten times. The chain joins TRBV7-6 to TRBJ2-2; TRBD1 might be the D (5 bases). This CDR3 contains 12 residues. Germline assignment: CDR1 SGHVS and CDR2 FNYEAQ. Between the trimmed V and J ends, which lost 6 bases and 7 bases, there was a span of 9 bases. CDR3 sequence (DNA): TGTGCCAGCAGTTTCAGGGTCGGGGAGCTGTTTTTT. It is translated as CASSFRVGELFF.

This clonotype showed up just once. The genes are TRBV4-2 and TRBJ1-2, with 7 positions matching TRBD1. Germline V lookup: CDR1 LGHNA, CDR2 YNFKEQ. The CDR3 loop spans 15 amino acids. V shed 4 bases and J 8 bases; nucleotides not matched to a gene: 13. CDR3 protein: CASSPRRQGPDGYTF. In nucleotides, the CDR3 is TGTGCCAGCAGCCCGCGCCGACAGGGCCCCGACGGCTACACCTTC.